Listed here are 17 T cell receptor beta chains from one sample, sequenced in a study of blood T cell repertoires in COVID-19. The protocol was immunoSEQ multiplex PCR, while the TCRdb copy is restricted to in-frame clones and leaves out a portion. This table holds about 42,000 clones, roughly 80% found once. Input material: peripheral blood. These TCRs come from a woman older than 75 with acute or convalescent COVID-19.

V usage is TRBV19 and J usage is TRBJ2-1, with D perhaps TRBD2 (6 bases). There are 15 residues in the CDR3. Germline-derived CDR1 and CDR2 are LNHDA and SQIVND (reference sequence). Deletions cut 5 bases from V and 4 bases from J, with 15 bases between. The CDR3 sequence: CASSSGRDWYNEQFF. CDR3 nucleotide sequence: TGTGCCAGTAGTTCGGGGCGGGATTGGTACAATGAGCAGTTCTTC.

The rearrangement links TRBV6-6 to TRBJ1-6, with no clear D. The germline V gene encodes CDR1 MNHNY and CDR2 SVGAGI (reference sequence). This CDR3 has 11 residues. V lost 6 bases and J 7 bases, leaving 4 bases between the germline ends. CDR3 residues: CASRENSPLHF. The CDR3 DNA follows: TGTGCCAGCAGGGAGAATTCACCCCTCCACTTT.

The chain recombines TRBV5-1 with TRBJ2-3; TRBD2 agrees at 10 bases. V was pared by 3 bases and J by 2 bases, with 6 bases of the junction left unmatched. CDR3 length: 16 residues. Per the germline V gene, CDR1 is SGHRS and CDR2 is YFSETQ. In nucleotides, the CDR3 is TGCGCCAGCAGCTACCTAGCGGGAGAGGCCACAGATACGCAGTATTTT. This sequence encodes CASSYLAGEATDTQYF.

The J gene is TRBJ2-1, the V gene TRBV7-8, with D tentatively TRBD2 (5 bases). Germline V gene sequence: CDR1 SGHVS, CDR2 FQNEAQ. This CDR3 is built from 15 residues. The V end lost 1 base, the J end lost 4 bases, and 11 bases lay between the germline ends. The chain's CDR3 is CASSLVGRGYNEQFF. The CDR3 bases are TGTGCCAGCAGCTTAGTAGGGAGAGGTTACAATGAGCAGTTCTTC.

The chain couples TRBV10-2 to TRBJ1-6; D call uncertain. Germline V gene data show CDR1 as WSHSY and CDR2 as SAAADI. This CDR3 has 12 amino acids. The V and J ends lost 3 bases and 11 bases respectively, with 8 bases between them. CDR3 nucleotide sequence: TGCGCCAGCAGTGAAGGGAGAACACCCCTCCACTTT. This gives the protein CASSEGRTPLHF.

The rearrangement uses TRBV9 and TRBJ1-5, with 9 positions matching TRBD1. The CDR3 has 15 residues. V shed 0 bases, J shed 5 bases, and the junction held 3 bases outside the gene matches. The germline gives CDR1 SGDLS, CDR2 YYNGEE. The CDR3 protein is CASSVGGQGYQPQHF. In DNA form, the CDR3 reads TGTGCCAGCAGCGTAGGCGGACAGGGGTATCAGCCCCAGCATTTT.

The gene calls are TRBV7-2 and TRBJ2-3; D might be TRBD1 (5 bases). V was shortened by 5 bases and J by 1 base, with 16 bases between the two germline ends. The CDR3 is made up of 16 amino acids. Germline V CDR1 and CDR2: SGHTA, FQGNSA. CDR3 coding DNA: TGTGCCAGCAGCCAAGGGGCAAACCACCGCACAGATACGCAGTATTTT. Amino acid sequence: CASSQGANHRTDTQYF.

The rearrangement joins TRBV6-2 or TRBV6-3 to TRBJ2-7; D is unclear. This CDR3 comprises 14 residues. The germline gives CDR1 MNHEY, CDR2 SVGEGT. Trimming took off 2 bases at V and 0 bases at J, with 8 bases between the two ends. CDR3 region: CASSYIPSSYEQYF. In DNA, the CDR3 is TGTGCCAGCAGTTACATCCCGAGCTCCTACGAGCAGTACTTC.

Comment on this clone: Different DNA sequences within this sample yield the same CDR3. The chain links TRBV19 to TRBJ1-1, with unresolved D. The CDR3 is made up of 13 amino acids. V shed 0 bases and J shed 1 base, with 3 bases lying between them. CDR1 is LNHDA and CDR2 is SQIVND in the germline V gene (reference sequence). The CDR3 is CASSIDRNTEAFF. CDR3 in DNA: TGTGCCAGTAGTATAGACAGGAACACTGAAGCTTTCTTT.

The chain is built from TRBV5-4 and TRBJ1-2, with 9 bases aligning to TRBD1. Per germline, CDR1 SGHNT and CDR2 YYREEE (reference sequence). The trim removed 0 bases at V and 6 bases at J, leaving 6 bases unmatched. CDR3 length equals 15 residues. CDR3 sequence: CASSLDDGTGNGYTF. CDR3 bases: TGTGCCAGCAGCTTGGACGACGGGACAGGGAATGGCTACACCTTC.

This sequence joins TRBV18 and TRBJ2-7; the D is unclear. Germline V lookup: CDR1 KGHSH, CDR2 LQKENI. The CDR3 is 13 residues long. Trimming took 4 bases from V and 3 from J, leaving 10 bases between them. The CDR3 DNA is TGTGCCAGCTCACGCGGCGAGAGCTACGAGCAGTACTTC. It yields the protein CASSRGESYEQYF.

The CDR3 DNA follows: TGTGCCATCAGTGAAACAGGATTCTCGAACACCGGGGAGCTGTTTTTT. This codes for CAISETGFSNTGELFF. The rearrangement joins TRBV10-3 to TRBJ2-2; D is possibly TRBD1 (5 bases). Trimming pared 3 bases from V and 0 bases from J, leaving 11 bases between. The germline V gene has CDR1 ENHRY and CDR2 SYGVKD. The CDR3 is 16 residues long.

CDR3 loop: CASRTTGAVGDTQYF. CDR3 sequence (DNA): TGTGCCAGCAGGACGACAGGGGCAGTAGGAGATACGCAGTATTTT. The chain recombines TRBV11-1 with TRBJ2-3; 8 bases align to TRBD1. This CDR3 is 15 amino acids long. Germline V gene data show CDR1 as SGHAT and CDR2 as FQDESV (reference sequence). V shed 6 bases and J 5 bases; nucleotides not matched to a gene: 10.

The chain joins TRBV6-5 to TRBJ1-1; tentatively, D is TRBD1 (5 bases). Trimming cost V 5 bases and J 5 bases, with 15 bases left between them. The CDR3 has 14 residues. Germline CDR1 and CDR2: MNHEY and SVGAGI. The CDR3 region is CASSPGGGGTEAFF. The CDR3 nucleotides read TGTGCCAGCAGTCCGGGGGGGGGAGGAACTGAAGCTTTCTTT.

The J gene is TRBJ1-5, the V gene TRBV6-5; D gene uncertain. This CDR3 is 14 amino acids long. CDR1 MNHEY and CDR2 SVGAGI come from the germline V gene. Trimming cost V 7 bases and J 4 bases, with 14 bases left between them. CDR3 sequence reads: CASTPAGANQPQHF. The CDR3 DNA reads TGTGCCAGCACCCCAGCGGGAGCGAATCAGCCCCAGCATTTT.

The rearrangement links TRBV5-4 to TRBJ1-6, with no clear D. Germline V CDR1 and CDR2: SGHNT, YYREEE (reference sequence). V was clipped by 5 bases and J by 9 bases, with 21 bases between them. The CDR3 contains 16 residues. CDR3 in DNA: TGTGCCAGCAGGTACAACGGACTGGGGTACGGTTCACCCCTCCACTTT. Translated, it gives CASRYNGLGYGSPLHF.

This chain joins TRBV6-2 or TRBV6-3 and TRBJ1-1; 7 bases line up with TRBD1. V gave up 4 bases and J gave up 0 bases; unmatched junction bases: 8. The V gene's germline CDR1 is MNHEY and CDR2 SVGEGT. CDR3 length: 16 residues. CDR3 in amino acids: CASSSGDRALNTEAFF. CDR3 DNA: TGTGCCAGCAGTTCTGGAGACAGGGCCCTGAACACTGAAGCTTTCTTT.